This T cell receptor beta chain was captured by sequencing in a study of cytomegalovirus exposure and HLA in healthy donors. In the study overall: Genotyping showed roughly 86% of a few hundred donors falling in the Caucasian-associated ancestry cluster. Findings of the study overall: Later work found that TCR association rates differed between HLA loci; DRB1 had the most and HLA-C the fewest. Specific recognition of CMV antigens was confirmed in vitro for a few chains (all CMV-associated). A later analysis reportedly identified an Asian-associated ancestry cluster as carrying fewer N-insertions than the approximately 710-donor mean.

A multiplex PCR was run with 60 Vbeta primers and 13 Jbeta primers. Repertoires were generated with immunoSEQ multiplex PCR, while TCRdb's copy carries only in-frame clones and drops some. Of about 130,000 clones in the sample, about two thirds were seen once. This clone was observed a handful of times. Its antigen remains unidentified. This sequence was found in a man between 50 and 59 years old in good health and CMV-seropositive. Sequenced input: PBMCs.

CDR3 region: CASRNRGITEAFF. The CDR3 coding sequence is TGTGCCAGCAGAAACAGGGGGATCACTGAAGCTTTCTTT. This chain links TRBV6-5 with TRBJ1-1; TRBD1 aligns across 8 bases. V was clipped by 6 bases and J by 4 bases; unmatched bases: 4. Germline CDR1 MNHEY, CDR2 SVGAGI. The CDR3 totals 13 residues.